This record covers a single T cell receptor (beta chain). The data were taken from a study of blood T cell repertoires in COVID-19. Repertoires were generated with immunoSEQ multiplex PCR, while TCRdb's copy carries only in-frame clones and drops some. The sample consists of some 59,000 clones, 60% to 85% of them appearing once. The V gene end was trimmed by 7 bases and the J gene end by 2 bases; junction bases not matched to a gene: 7. The V gene's germline CDR1 is KGHDR and CDR2 SFDVKD. The CDR3 is made up of 15 amino acids. This rearrangement joins TRBV24-1 to TRBJ2-3; TRBD1 aligns across 8 bases. The TCR was taken from a man aged 30 to 45 with COVID-19, enrolled during active disease. The sequenced sample was peripheral blood. Written as DNA, the CDR3 is TGTGCCACCAGCGCAGTGGACAGGGACACAGATACGCAGTATTTT. Translating it yields CATSAVDRDTDTQYF.